These 18 T cell receptor beta chains came from one sample sequenced in a study of T-cell reconstitution after alpha-beta-depleted transplantation in children. Unique molecular identifiers were built into the TCRbeta library. Each CDR3 protein is one row after TCRdb ran MiXCR on the PCR reads. The sample includes approximately 89,000 distinct CDR3 sequences, roughly 15% of them seen just once. The input for sequencing was PBMCs, mostly from graft donor cells, taken 180 days after TCRalphabeta/CD19-depleted stem cell transplant. Receptors were obtained from a male patient under 10 years old who had a stem cell transplant for acute lymphoblastic leukemia, so the T cells may come from the graft donor.

This chain uses TRBV2 with TRBJ2-1; D call uncertain. Trimming removed 8 bases from V and 2 bases from J, with 16 bases in between. From germline, CDR1 is SNHLY and CDR2 FYNNEI. CDR3 size: 15 residues. DNA of the CDR3: TGTGCCAGCCCTTGGAGAGCGATTCCCTACAATGAGCAGTTCTTC. This encodes CASPWRAIPYNEQFF.

CDR3 protein: CASGRVASPLHF. The CDR3 nucleotides read TGTGCCAGCGGCAGGGTCGCCTCACCCCTCCACTTT. This rearrangement joins TRBV6-6 to TRBJ1-6; possibly TRBD1 for D (5 bases). The CDR3 loop spans 12 amino acids. The V end lost 8 bases, the J end lost 10 bases, and 12 bases lay between the germline ends. Germline CDR1 reads MNHNY; CDR2 reads SVGAGI (reference sequence).

This sequence joins TRBV4-3 and TRBJ2-6, with D perhaps matching TRBD1 (6 bases). V dropped 1 base and J dropped 12 bases, with 19 bases sitting between them. The CDR3 runs 16 residues. Germline V lookup: CDR1 LGHNA, CDR2 YSLEER. The CDR3 DNA reads as TGCGCCAGCAGCCAAGGCCAGACAGGTCTCCATTCCGTCCTGACTTTC. Encoded protein: CASSQGQTGLHSVLTF.

This clonotype was detected only a few times. This chain links TRBV7-8 with TRBJ2-2, with D tentatively TRBD1 (5 bases). V gave up 5 bases and J gave up 3 bases, with 19 bases separating them. This CDR3 comprises 17 residues. Germline V gene lookup returns CDR1 SGHVS and CDR2 FQNEAQ. CDR3 nucleotides: TGTGCCAGCAGCCCGTACCGGGTTATACAGGACACCGGGGAGCTGTTTTTT. This gives the protein CASSPYRVIQDTGELFF.

This clonotype was seen repeatedly, ten times or more. This chain uses TRBV7-8 with TRBJ2-3; D is unclear. The ends were cut back, 10 bases at V and 1 base at J, with 15 bases in the middle. The germline V gene encodes CDR1 SGHVS and CDR2 FQNEAQ. The CDR3 runs to 14 residues. DNA of the CDR3: TGTGCCACCCGGTGGGATCTTCGCACAGATACGCAGTATTTT. It encodes CATRWDLRTDTQYF.

This clonotype was recorded a few times. V usage is TRBV5-1 and J usage is TRBJ2-1, with 10 bases that match TRBD2. Trimming took 3 bases from V and 4 from J; bases not matched to a gene: 4. The CDR3 is 15 residues long. Germline V gene data show CDR1 as SGHRS and CDR2 as YFSETQ. CDR3 in DNA: TGCGCCAGCAGCTCGGGACTAGCGAGGTACAATGAGCAGTTCTTC. This codes for CASSSGLARYNEQFF.

This rearrangement joins TRBV10-1 to TRBJ2-1; TRBD1 aligns across 9 bases. CDR1 is WNHNN, CDR2 SYGVQD, per germline (reference sequence). The CDR3 runs 13 residues. With V trimmed by 8 bases and J by 5 bases, 4 bases remained unmatched. CDR3 bases: TGCGCCAGCTCCGGGACAGGGAACAATGAGCAGTTCTTC. Protein product: CASSGTGNNEQFF.

This clonotype was seen only a few times. V usage is TRBV20-1 and J usage is TRBJ2-2, with 8 bases fitting TRBD1. The CDR3 spans 14 residues. CDR1 is DFQATT, CDR2 SNEGSKA, per germline (reference sequence). Losses at the gene ends were 6 bases for V and 3 bases for J; bases not matched to a gene: 6. The CDR3 loop reads CSAGQGRDTGELFF. CDR3 DNA sequence: TGCAGTGCCGGACAGGGTCGCGACACCGGGGAGCTGTTTTTT.

A few counts support this clonotype. The rearrangement links TRBV3-1 to TRBJ2-7; 7 bases line up with TRBD1. V lost 1 base, J lost 3 bases, and 3 bases stayed unmatched. The CDR3 runs to 14 residues. Germline CDR1 is LGHDT and CDR2 is YNNKEL (reference sequence). DNA of the CDR3: TGTGCCAGCAGCCAAGTATACAGGGGCTACGAGCAGTACTTC. It encodes CASSQVYRGYEQYF.

A few counts support this clonotype. J is TRBJ1-1 and V is TRBV15, with D hard to call. The CDR3 contains 14 residues. The V gene's germline CDR1 is LNHNV and CDR2 YYDKDF (reference sequence). Deletions cut 5 bases from V and 1 base from J, with 11 bases between. CDR3 DNA sequence: TGTGCCACCAGCGAGGTCCGAGGGAACACTGAAGCTTTCTTT. Translation: CATSEVRGNTEAFF.

V gene TRBV6-1 combines with J gene TRBJ2-2; 12 bases align to TRBD2. Germline V gene sequence: CDR1 MNHNS, CDR2 SASEGT. The CDR3 extends over 16 amino acids. The V gene end was trimmed by 5 bases and the J gene end by 7 bases; junction bases not matched to a gene: 8. The CDR3 bases are TGTGCCAGCAGTCGCCCTAGCGGGGGGGCCGTCGGGGAGCTGTTTTTT. This gives the protein CASSRPSGGAVGELFF.

This clonotype showed up just a few times. V gene TRBV7-9 combines with J gene TRBJ2-7; D is perhaps TRBD1 or TRBD2 (5 bases each). This CDR3 is 15 amino acids long. Germline assignment: CDR1 SEHNR and CDR2 FQNEAQ (reference sequence). Trimming removed 5 bases at V and 0 bases at J, with 14 bases between. The CDR3 coding sequence is TGTGCCAGCAGCCACCGGGACGGCAGCTCCTACGAGCAGTACTTC. This translates into CASSHRDGSSYEQYF.

Details on this clonotype: A read error is possible here, since a much larger clone lies one base away. The chain employs TRBV5-6 and TRBJ2-3; 14 bases agree with TRBD2. The CDR3 covers 16 residues. Germline CDR1 SGHDT, CDR2 YYEEEE. CDR3 protein: CAGSLGLAGVTDTQYF. The DNA of the CDR3 is TGTGCCGGCAGCTTGGGACTAGCGGGGGTCACAGATACGCAGTATTTT.

This clonotype occurred a few times. The chain combines TRBV29-1 with TRBJ2-3; 8 bases align to TRBD2. Germline V gene data show CDR1 as SQVTM and CDR2 as ANQGSEA. The V segment lost 3 bases and the J segment 3 bases; nucleotides outside the gene matches: 8. The CDR3 has 15 amino acids. CDR3 sequence: CSVDGAGGGTDTQYF. CDR3 in DNA: TGCAGCGTTGATGGTGCGGGGGGTGGAACAGATACGCAGTATTTT.

On this clonotype: Without the conserved terminal phenylalanine or tryptophan, this CDR3 likely stems from a read error. This rearrangement joins TRBV12-3 or TRBV12-4 to TRBJ1-4, with unresolved D. The CDR3 covers 12 residues. The ends were cut back, 7 bases at V and 10 bases at J, with 13 bases in the middle. The CDR3 is CASTRHDGKLFL. As DNA, the CDR3 is TGTGCCAGCACCCGTCATGATGGAAAACTGTTTTTA.

This clonotype was observed a handful of times. The chain joins TRBV10-3 to TRBJ2-7; weak D call: TRBD2 (6 bases). V gave up 6 bases and J gave up 3 bases, with 18 bases separating them. The CDR3 has 15 residues. Per germline, CDR1 ENHRY and CDR2 SYGVKD. The CDR3 reads CAISLSSAGIYEQYF. Written as DNA, the CDR3 is TGTGCCATCAGCCTATCTAGCGCCGGTATCTACGAGCAGTACTTC.

The table lists this clonotype with many counts. This chain uses TRBV5-6 with TRBJ2-3; D remains ambiguous. Trimming took 0 bases from V and 2 from J, leaving 4 bases between them. Germline CDR1 SGHDT, CDR2 YYEEEE. CDR3 length equals 13 residues. CDR3 DNA sequence: TGTGCCAGCAGCTTGGTGGTCACAGATACGCAGTATTTT. Its protein is CASSLVVTDTQYF.

The chain carries TRBV3-1 and TRBJ2-2; maybe TRBD1 (6 bases). The CDR3 extends over 18 amino acids. Germline CDR1 reads LGHDT; CDR2 reads YNNKEL (reference sequence). V lost 1 base to trimming and J lost 2 bases, with 17 bases between them. Here the CDR3 reads CASSQVRPRDINTGELFF. CDR3 in DNA: TGTGCCAGCAGCCAAGTCCGACCCCGGGACATTAACACCGGGGAGCTGTTTTTT.